What follows are 24 T cell receptor beta chains derived from one specimen sequenced in a study of CXCR4 blockade with PD-1 therapy in pancreatic cancer. The method was immunoSEQ multiplex PCR; TCRdb's version includes in-frame clones alone and lacks a portion of them. The table includes under 20,000 clones, about 72% detected once. Input material: tumor tissue. These receptors were taken from a human donor with pancreatic ductal adenocarcinoma.

This clone was observed a single time. The chain carries TRBV16 and TRBJ2-2; D call uncertain. The CDR3 extends over 16 amino acids. Trimming pared 0 bases from V and 3 bases from J, leaving 11 bases between. Germline CDR1 and CDR2: KGHSY and FQNENV. The CDR3 region has the DNA TGTGCCAGCAGCCAATCCTTCAGGCAGGACACCGGGGAGCTGTTTTTT. Encoded protein: CASSQSFRQDTGELFF.

The chain carries TRBV19 and TRBJ2-1, with 10 bases that match TRBD2. The junction had 9 bases not matched to a gene; V was cut back by 3 bases and J by 10 bases. Germline CDR1 and CDR2: LNHDA and SQIVND (reference sequence). The CDR3 spans 15 residues. The CDR3: CASSMLASGSEEQFF. CDR3 DNA: TGTGCCAGTAGTATGTTGGCTAGCGGGAGTGAAGAGCAGTTCTTC.

This clone was observed a few times. The chain uses TRBV19 and TRBJ2-3; D gene unclear. This CDR3 has 13 amino acids. The V end lost 5 bases, the J end lost 2 bases, and 8 bases lay between the germline ends. Germline V gives CDR1 LNHDA, CDR2 SQIVND (reference sequence). CDR3: CASSPGATDTQYF. CDR3 DNA: TGTGCCAGTAGTCCGGGCGCCACAGATACGCAGTATTTT.

This clone was observed a few times. The chain joins TRBV7-1 to TRBJ2-7; D ambiguous. TRBV7-1 is an ORF, with its function uncertain. CDR3 size: 15 residues. V dropped 6 bases and J dropped 7 bases, with 22 bases sitting between them. The CDR3 sequence is CASSPLMPPKVEQYF. The DNA for the CDR3 is TGTGCCAGCAGTCCATTAATGCCACCTAAGGTGGAGCAGTACTTC.

V and J are TRBV15 and TRBJ1-1; D ambiguous. CDR3 length: 14 amino acids. From germline, CDR1 is LNHNV and CDR2 YYDKDF (reference sequence). The V end lost 0 bases, the J end lost 4 bases, and 9 bases lay between the germline ends. This CDR3 reads CATSRERAGTEAFF. The CDR3 DNA reads as TGTGCCACCAGCAGAGAGCGGGCGGGCACTGAAGCTTTCTTT.

This clone was counted once. The chain combines TRBV18 with TRBJ1-6; D is perhaps TRBD1 (5 bases). With 5 bases removed from V and 7 bases from J, the gap between germline ends came to 9 bases. CDR1 is KGHSH, CDR2 LQKENI, per germline. There are 13 residues in the CDR3. This chain's CDR3 is CASSLKGNSPLHF. In DNA form, the CDR3 reads TGTGCCAGCTCATTAAAGGGGAATTCACCCCTCCACTTT.

This rearrangement joins TRBV25-1 to TRBJ1-1, with 8 nucleotides matching TRBD1. The V gene's germline CDR1 is MGHDK and CDR2 SYGVNS. The V gene end was trimmed by 4 bases and the J gene end by 5 bases; junction bases not matched to a gene: 6. This CDR3 comprises 14 residues. The CDR3 DNA sequence: TGTGCCAGCAGTGGGGACAGGCTAGGGACTGAAGCTTTCTTT. Its protein product is CASSGDRLGTEAFF.

DNA for the CDR3: TGTGCCAGCAGTACTCGACATAACCCATCGAACACCGGGGAGCTGTTTTTT. It is translated as CASSTRHNPSNTGELFF. V and J are TRBV6-8 and TRBJ2-2, with D unresolved. Germline lookup yields CDR1 MNHGY and CDR2 SAAAGT. This CDR3 is built from 17 residues. Trimming left V 5 bases short and J 0 bases short, with 16 bases between.

This chain links TRBV6-8 with TRBJ1-3; D is undetermined. Germline V lookup: CDR1 MNHGY, CDR2 SAAAGT. The CDR3 consists of 15 residues. Trimming took off 7 bases at V and 0 bases at J, with 13 bases between the two ends. The CDR3 spells CASNLRRNSGNTIYF. The CDR3 DNA reads as TGTGCCAGCAATCTACGGAGGAACTCTGGAAACACCATATATTTT.

Concerning this clone: An end of the junction differs from the germline gene, which may be a read error. The V and J genes are TRBV9 and TRBJ1-3; the D is unclear. The CDR3 runs to 13 residues. The germline gives CDR1 SGDLS, CDR2 YYNGEE. The chain's CDR3 is CASSQSSGNIIYF. CDR3 coding DNA: TGTGCCAGCAGCCAGTCCTCTGGAAACATCATATATTTT.

This chain joins TRBV5-1 and TRBJ2-7; the D gene is possibly TRBD2 (6 bases). This CDR3 contains 14 residues. V lost 0 bases and J lost 7, with 14 bases in between. Germline values: CDR1 SGHRS, CDR2 YFSETQ. CDR3 in DNA: TGCGCCAGCAGCTTGGTCGGAGGGGCGGATGAGCAGTACTTC. Its translation is CASSLVGGADEQYF.

This clone has a handful of counts. The J gene is TRBJ2-4, the V gene TRBV30; D is perhaps TRBD1 (5 bases). The germline V and J ends were trimmed by 1 base and 10 bases, with 14 bases remaining between them. This CDR3 contains 13 residues. Germline V gene sequence: CDR1 GTSNPN, CDR2 SVGIG (reference sequence). Here the CDR3 reads CAWSDEGVGIQYF. For the CDR3, the DNA is TGTGCCTGGAGTGACGAAGGGGTGGGGATTCAGTACTTC.

The chain combines TRBV2 with TRBJ2-1, with D perhaps TRBD2 (6 bases). Per germline, CDR1 SNHLY and CDR2 FYNNEI. The CDR3 runs 13 residues. Trimming left V 6 bases short and J 8 bases short, with 14 bases between. The CDR3 reads CASRWTIRDEQFF. The CDR3 DNA is TGTGCCAGCAGATGGACTATTCGGGATGAGCAGTTCTTC. The whole variable domain, filled in from reference TRBV2 and TRBJ2-1, reads EPEVTQTPSHQVTQMGQEVILRCVPISNHLYFYWYRQILGQKVEFLVSFYNNEISEKSEIFDDQFSVERPDGSNFTLKIRSTKLEDSAMYFCASRWTIRDEQFFGPGTRLTVL.

In its sample, this clone was seen once. The chain recombines TRBV28 with TRBJ1-5; D gene uncertain. CDR3 length equals 15 residues. The V gene lost 7 bases and the J gene lost 3 bases, with 16 bases spanning the gap. CDR1 and CDR2 (germline): MDHEN, SYDVKM. The CDR3 here is CASTLSGQLNQPQHF. CDR3 coding DNA: TGTGCCAGCACCCTTAGTGGGCAGCTCAATCAGCCCCAGCATTTT.

This clone was counted a single time. This chain connects TRBV19 to TRBJ1-5; a weak D match, TRBD1 (6 bases). The CDR3 runs 16 residues. Germline-derived CDR1 and CDR2 are LNHDA and SQIVND (reference sequence). Trimming pared 6 bases from V and 4 bases from J, leaving 19 bases between. CDR3 region: CASSPMGHKTNQPQHF. The CDR3, as DNA: TGTGCCAGTAGCCCTATGGGACACAAGACAAATCAGCCCCAGCATTTT. The full variable domain, in which reference TRBV19 and TRBJ1-5 provide the parts outside the CDR3, is DGGITQSPKYLFRKEGQNVTLSCEQNLNHDAMYWYRQDPGQGLRLIYYSQIVNDFQKGDIAEGYSVSREKKESFPLTVTSAQKNPTAFYLCASSPMGHKTNQPQHFGDGTRLSIL.

This clone was seen only a few times. V is TRBV6-8 and J is TRBJ2-5; D is ambiguous. Germline lookup yields CDR1 MNHGY and CDR2 SAAAGT. With 6 bases removed from V and 4 bases from J, the gap between germline ends came to 9 bases. The CDR3 length is 12 residues. CDR3 protein: CASSHVGETQYF. CDR3 nucleotide sequence: TGTGCCAGCAGCCACGTCGGAGAGACCCAGTACTTC.

The rearrangement joins TRBV15 to TRBJ2-6, with D perhaps matching TRBD1 or TRBD2 (5 bases each). The V end was cut by 4 bases, the J end by 4 bases, with 11 bases between. The length of the CDR3 is 15 residues. Germline CDR1 is LNHNV and CDR2 is YYDKDF (reference sequence). This CDR3 reads CATSTIGAGANVLTF. The CDR3 nucleotides read TGTGCCACCAGCACGATCGGGGCCGGGGCCAACGTCCTGACTTTC.

The V call is TRBV14, the J call TRBJ2-2; D gene unclear. The germline gives CDR1 SGHDN, CDR2 FVKESK. The CDR3 is made up of 14 amino acids. Trimming pared 0 bases from V and 4 bases from J, leaving 6 bases between. DNA of the CDR3: TGTGCCAGCAGCCAAGAAGTGAGCACCGGGGAGCTGTTTTTT. This codes for CASSQEVSTGELFF.

This rearrangement joins TRBV15 to TRBJ2-1; 8 bases are a match to TRBD2. Germline V gene lookup returns CDR1 LNHNV and CDR2 YYDKDF (reference sequence). The CDR3 consists of 16 residues. V lost 2 bases to trimming and J lost 8 bases; unmatched junction nucleotides: 11. The CDR3 DNA reads TGTGCCACCAGCAGACCTGCGGGACTAGACGTGGATGAGCAGTTCTTC. Its protein product is CATSRPAGLDVDEQFF.

The chain couples TRBV19 to TRBJ1-1; 10 bases are shared with TRBD1. The V gene end was trimmed by 5 bases and the J gene end by 4 bases; junction bases not matched to a gene: 13. Per germline, CDR1 LNHDA and CDR2 SQIVND (reference sequence). This CDR3 contains 17 residues. The CDR3 loop reads CASSLGQGGIVGTEAFF. The CDR3 DNA reads TGTGCCAGTAGTCTAGGACAGGGGGGAATTGTAGGCACTGAAGCTTTCTTT.

The chain combines TRBV5-1 with TRBJ2-5; either TRBD1 or TRBD2 may fit D (5 bases each). V was trimmed by 4 bases and J by 1 base, leaving 17 bases between them. The germline CDR1 and CDR2 sequences are SGHRS and YFSETQ. This CDR3 is 16 amino acids long. CDR3 coding DNA: TGCGCCAGCAGCCCAAACCTGGGACCAAGCCAAGAGACCCAGTACTTC. Translating it yields CASSPNLGPSQETQYF.

The chain uses TRBV19 and TRBJ1-5; tentative D call: TRBD1 (5 bases). Deletions cut 5 bases from V and 4 bases from J, with 9 bases between. The CDR3 length is 13 residues. Germline-derived CDR1 and CDR2 are LNHDA and SQIVND (reference sequence). The CDR3 bases are TGTGCCAGTAGTGATACAGGTAATCAGCCCCAGCATTTT. As protein: CASSDTGNQPQHF.

The chain is built from TRBV5-1 and TRBJ2-7; 9 bases fit TRBD1. The CDR3 extends over 15 amino acids. CDR1 SGHRS and CDR2 YFSETQ come from the germline V gene. The V gene end was trimmed by 2 bases and the J gene end by 5 bases; junction bases not matched to a gene: 8. CDR3 coding DNA: TGCGCCAGCAGCTTCACGGGACAGGGTGGGAACGAGCAGTACTTC. Its protein is CASSFTGQGGNEQYF.

This clone was counted a few times. The rearrangement links TRBV14 to TRBJ2-6; TRBD1 aligns across 9 bases. Germline V CDR1 and CDR2: SGHDN, FVKESK. V shed 4 bases and J 1 base; nucleotides not matched to a gene: 11. The CDR3 spans 19 residues. The CDR3 DNA sequence: TGTGCCAGCAGCCGTCCCGGGACAGGGATCCTATCTGGGGCCAACGTCCTGACTTTC. It codes for CASSRPGTGILSGANVLTF.